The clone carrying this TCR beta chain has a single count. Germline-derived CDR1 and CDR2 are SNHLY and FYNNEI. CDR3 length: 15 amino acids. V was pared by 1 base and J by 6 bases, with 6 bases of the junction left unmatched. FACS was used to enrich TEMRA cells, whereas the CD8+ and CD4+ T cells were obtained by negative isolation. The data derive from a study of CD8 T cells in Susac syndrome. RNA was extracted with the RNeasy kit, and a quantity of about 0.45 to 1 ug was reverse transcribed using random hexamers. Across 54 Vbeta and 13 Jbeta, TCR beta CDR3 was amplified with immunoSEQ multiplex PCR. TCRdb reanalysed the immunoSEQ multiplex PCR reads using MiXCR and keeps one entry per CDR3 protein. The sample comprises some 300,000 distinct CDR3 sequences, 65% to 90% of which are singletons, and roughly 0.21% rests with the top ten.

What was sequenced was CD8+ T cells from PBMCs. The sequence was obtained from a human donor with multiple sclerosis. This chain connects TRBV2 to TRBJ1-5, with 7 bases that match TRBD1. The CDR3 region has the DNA TGTGCCAGCAGTGAAGGCTCGACAGGGCTTCAGCCCCAGCATTTT. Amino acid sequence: CASSEGSTGLQPQHF.